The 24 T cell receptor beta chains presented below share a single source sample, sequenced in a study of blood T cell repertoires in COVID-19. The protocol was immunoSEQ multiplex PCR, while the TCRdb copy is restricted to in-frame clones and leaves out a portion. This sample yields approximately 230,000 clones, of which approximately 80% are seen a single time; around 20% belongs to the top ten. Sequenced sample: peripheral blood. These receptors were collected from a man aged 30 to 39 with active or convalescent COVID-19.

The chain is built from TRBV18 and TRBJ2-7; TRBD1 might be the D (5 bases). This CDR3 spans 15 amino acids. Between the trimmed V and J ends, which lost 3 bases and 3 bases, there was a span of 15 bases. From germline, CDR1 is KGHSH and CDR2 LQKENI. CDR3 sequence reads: CASSPGRGTGYEQYF. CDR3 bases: TGTGCCAGCTCACCCGGAAGGGGCACGGGCTACGAGCAGTACTTC. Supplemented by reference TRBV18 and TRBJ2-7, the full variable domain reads NAGVMQNPRHLVRRRGQEARLRCSPMKGHSHVYWYRQLPEEGLKFMVYLQKENIIDESGMPKERFSAEFPKEGPSILRIQQVVRGDSAAYFCASSPGRGTGYEQYFGPGTRLTVT.

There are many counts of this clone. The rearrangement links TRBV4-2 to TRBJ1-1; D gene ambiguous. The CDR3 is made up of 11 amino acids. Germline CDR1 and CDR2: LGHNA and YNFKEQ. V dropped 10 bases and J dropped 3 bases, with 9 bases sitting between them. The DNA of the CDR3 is TGTGCCACCTTGGGAGACACTGAAGCTTTCTTT. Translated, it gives CATLGDTEAFF.

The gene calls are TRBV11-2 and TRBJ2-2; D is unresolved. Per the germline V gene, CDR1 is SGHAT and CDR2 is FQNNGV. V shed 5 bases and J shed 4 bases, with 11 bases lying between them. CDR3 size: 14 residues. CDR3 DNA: TGTGCCAGCAGCCCCTATCCGGGCACCGGGGAGCTGTTTTTT. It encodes CASSPYPGTGELFF.

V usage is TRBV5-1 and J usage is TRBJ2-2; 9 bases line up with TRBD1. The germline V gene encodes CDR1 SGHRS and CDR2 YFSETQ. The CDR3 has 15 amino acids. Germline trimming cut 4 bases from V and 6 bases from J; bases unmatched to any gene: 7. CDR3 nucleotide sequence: TGCGCCAGCAGCCAACGGTACAGGGGGCCCGGGGAGCTGTTTTTT. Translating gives CASSQRYRGPGELFF.

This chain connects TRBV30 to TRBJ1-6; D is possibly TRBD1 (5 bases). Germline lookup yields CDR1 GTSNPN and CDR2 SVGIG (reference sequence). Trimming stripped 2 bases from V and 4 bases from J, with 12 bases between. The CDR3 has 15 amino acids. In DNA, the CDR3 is TGTGCCTGGAGTCCGGAGGGACTGTATAATTCACCCCTCCACTTT. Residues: CAWSPEGLYNSPLHF.

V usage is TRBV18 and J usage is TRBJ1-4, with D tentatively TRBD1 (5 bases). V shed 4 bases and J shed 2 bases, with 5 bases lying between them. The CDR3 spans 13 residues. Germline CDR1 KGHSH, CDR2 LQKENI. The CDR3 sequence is CASSQGTNEKLFF. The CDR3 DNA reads TGTGCCAGCTCACAGGGGACTAATGAAAAACTGTTTTTT.

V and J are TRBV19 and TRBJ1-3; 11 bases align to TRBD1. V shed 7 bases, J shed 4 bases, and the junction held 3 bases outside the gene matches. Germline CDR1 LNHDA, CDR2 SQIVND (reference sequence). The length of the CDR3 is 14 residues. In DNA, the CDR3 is TGTGCCAGTAAAGGGACAGGGGGAGGAAACACCATATATTTT. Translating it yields CASKGTGGGNTIYF. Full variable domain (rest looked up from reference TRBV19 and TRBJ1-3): DGGITQSPKYLFRKEGQNVTLSCEQNLNHDAMYWYRQDPGQGLRLIYYSQIVNDFQKGDIAEGYSVSREKKESFPLTVTSAQKNPTAFYLCASKGTGGGNTIYFGEGSWLTVV.

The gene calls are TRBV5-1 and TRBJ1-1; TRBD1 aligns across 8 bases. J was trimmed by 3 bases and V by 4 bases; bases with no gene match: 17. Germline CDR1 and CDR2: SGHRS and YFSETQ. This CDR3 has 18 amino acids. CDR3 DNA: TGCGCCAGCAGCCTGTATGGGACAGGTAATCGGGGGGACACTGAAGCTTTCTTT. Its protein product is CASSLYGTGNRGDTEAFF. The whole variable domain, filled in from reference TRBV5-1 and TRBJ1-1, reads KAGVTQTPRYLIKTRGQQVTLSCSPISGHRSVSWYQQTPGQGLQFLFEYFSETQRNKGNFPGRFSGRQFSNSRSEMNVSTLELGDSALYLCASSLYGTGNRGDTEAFFGQGTRLTVV.

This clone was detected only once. The CDR3 loop reads CASSSRGGIGTEAFF. The CDR3 region has the DNA TGTGCCAGCAGCTCGAGAGGAGGGATCGGGACTGAAGCTTTCTTT. The genes are TRBV7-2 and TRBJ1-1; D is undetermined. The CDR3 sequence is 15 residues long. CDR1 is SGHTA, CDR2 FQGNSA, per germline. The germline V and J ends were trimmed by 4 bases and 5 bases, with 17 bases remaining between them.

CDR3: CASSFSGDNSPLHF. In DNA, the CDR3 is TGTGCCAGCAGCTTCTCAGGGGATAATTCACCCCTCCACTTT. This rearrangement joins TRBV7-9 to TRBJ1-6; a possible D gene is TRBD1 (6 bases). There are 14 residues in the CDR3. Germline CDR1 is SEHNR and CDR2 is FQNEAQ (reference sequence). V shed 3 bases and J shed 5 bases, with 8 bases lying between them.

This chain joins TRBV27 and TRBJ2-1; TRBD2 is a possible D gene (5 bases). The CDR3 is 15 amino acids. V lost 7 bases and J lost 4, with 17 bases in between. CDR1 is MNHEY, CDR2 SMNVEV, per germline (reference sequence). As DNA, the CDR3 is TGTGCCAGCACCGACGGTACTAGTCGATACAATGAGCAGTTCTTC. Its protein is CASTDGTSRYNEQFF.

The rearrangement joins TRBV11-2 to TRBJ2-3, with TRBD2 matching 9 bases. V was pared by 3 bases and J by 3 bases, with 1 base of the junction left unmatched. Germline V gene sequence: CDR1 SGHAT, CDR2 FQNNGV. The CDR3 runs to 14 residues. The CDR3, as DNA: TGTGCCAGCAGCTTTACTAGCGGGACAGATACGCAGTATTTT. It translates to CASSFTSGTDTQYF.

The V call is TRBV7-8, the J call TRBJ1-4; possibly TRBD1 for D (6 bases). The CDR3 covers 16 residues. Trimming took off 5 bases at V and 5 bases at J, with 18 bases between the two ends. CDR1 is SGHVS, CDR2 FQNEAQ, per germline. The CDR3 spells CASSRGTGLGNEKLFF. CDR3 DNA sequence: TGTGCCAGCAGCCGAGGTACAGGGTTAGGGAATGAAAAACTGTTTTTT. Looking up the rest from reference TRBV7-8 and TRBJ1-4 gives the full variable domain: GAGVSQSPRYKVAKRGQDVALRCDPISGHVSLFWYQQALGQGPEFLTYFQNEAQLDKSGLPSDRFFAERPEGSVSTLKIQRTQQEDSAVYLCASSRGTGLGNEKLFFGSGTQLSVL.

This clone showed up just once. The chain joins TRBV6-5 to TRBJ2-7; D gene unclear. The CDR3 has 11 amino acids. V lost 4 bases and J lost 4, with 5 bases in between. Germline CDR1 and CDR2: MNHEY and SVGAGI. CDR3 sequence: CASSSRYEQYF. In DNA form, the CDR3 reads TGTGCCAGCAGTTCCAGGTACGAGCAGTACTTC.

CDR3 nucleotide sequence: TGTGCCAGCAGCCCGACAGGGTATGGCTACACCTTC. It encodes CASSPTGYGYTF. This rearrangement joins TRBV5-4 to TRBJ1-2, with 7 bases fitting TRBD1. The length of the CDR3 is 12 residues. V gave up 4 bases and J gave up 5 bases; unmatched junction bases: 2. From germline, CDR1 is SGHNT and CDR2 YYREEE (reference sequence). The full variable domain, rest sourced from reference TRBV5-4 and TRBJ1-2, is ETGVTQSPTHLIKTRGQQVTLRCSSQSGHNTVSWYQQALGQGPQFIFQYYREEENGRGNFPPRFSGLQFPNYSSELNVNALELDDSALYLCASSPTGYGYTFGSGTRLTVV.

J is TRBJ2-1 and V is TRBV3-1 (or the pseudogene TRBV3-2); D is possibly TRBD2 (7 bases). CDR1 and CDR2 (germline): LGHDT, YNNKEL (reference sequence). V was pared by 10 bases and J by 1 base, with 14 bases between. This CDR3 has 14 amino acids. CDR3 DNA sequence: TGTGCCAACAAGGGGGGGGCGTCCTACAATGAGCAGTTCTTC. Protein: CANKGGASYNEQFF.

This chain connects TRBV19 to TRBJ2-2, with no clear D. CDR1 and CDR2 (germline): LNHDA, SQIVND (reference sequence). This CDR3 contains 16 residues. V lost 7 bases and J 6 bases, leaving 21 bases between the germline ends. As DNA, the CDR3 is TGTGCCAGTAATGGCCCCGTAGGTCATCGGGCCGGGGAGCTGTTTTTT. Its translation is CASNGPVGHRAGELFF.

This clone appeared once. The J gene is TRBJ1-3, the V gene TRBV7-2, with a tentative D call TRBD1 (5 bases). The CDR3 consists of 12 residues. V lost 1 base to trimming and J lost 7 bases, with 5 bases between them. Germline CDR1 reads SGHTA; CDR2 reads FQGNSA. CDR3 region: CASSLEGNTIYF. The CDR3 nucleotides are TGTGCCAGCAGCTTAGAGGGGAACACCATATATTTT.

CDR3 sequence reads: CASSPGDYGYTF. The CDR3 coding sequence is TGTGCCAGCAGCCCAGGGGACTATGGCTACACCTTC. This sequence joins TRBV5-6 and TRBJ1-2; tentative D call: TRBD1 (6 bases). Germline V gene lookup returns CDR1 SGHDT and CDR2 YYEEEE. Trimming left V 4 bases short and J 3 bases short, with 7 bases between. This CDR3 comprises 12 residues. Drawing the rest from reference TRBV5-6 and TRBJ1-2, the complete variable domain is DAGVTQSPTHLIKTRGQQVTLRCSPKSGHDTVSWYQQALGQGPQFIFQYYEEEERQRGNFPDRFSGHQFPNYSSELNVNALLLGDSALYLCASSPGDYGYTFGSGTRLTVV.

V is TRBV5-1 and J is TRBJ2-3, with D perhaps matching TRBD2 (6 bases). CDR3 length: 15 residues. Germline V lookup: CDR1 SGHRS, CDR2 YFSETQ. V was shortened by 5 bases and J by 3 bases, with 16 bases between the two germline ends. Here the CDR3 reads CASRELAAATDTQYF. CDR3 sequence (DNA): TGCGCCAGCAGGGAATTAGCGGCCGCAACAGATACGCAGTATTTT.

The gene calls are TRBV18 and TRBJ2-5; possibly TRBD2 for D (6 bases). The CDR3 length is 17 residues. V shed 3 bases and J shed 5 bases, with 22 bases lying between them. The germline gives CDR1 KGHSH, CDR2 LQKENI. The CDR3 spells CASSPLSLTRRVETQYF. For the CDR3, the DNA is TGTGCCAGCTCACCCCTGTCCCTGACTAGGCGTGTTGAGACCCAGTACTTC.

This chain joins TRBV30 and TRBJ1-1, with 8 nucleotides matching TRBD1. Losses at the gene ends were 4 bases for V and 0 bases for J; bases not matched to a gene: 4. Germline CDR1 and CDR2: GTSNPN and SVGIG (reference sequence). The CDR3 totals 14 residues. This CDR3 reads CAWTTDRVNTEAFF. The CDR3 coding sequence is TGTGCCTGGACTACGGACAGGGTGAACACTGAAGCTTTCTTT.

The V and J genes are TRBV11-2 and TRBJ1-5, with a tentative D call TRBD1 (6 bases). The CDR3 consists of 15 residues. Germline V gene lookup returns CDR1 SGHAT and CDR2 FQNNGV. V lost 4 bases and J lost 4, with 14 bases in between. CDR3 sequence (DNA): TGTGCCAGCAGCTCGGGGGGGGGCCAGAATCAGCCCCAGCATTTT. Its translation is CASSSGGGQNQPQHF.

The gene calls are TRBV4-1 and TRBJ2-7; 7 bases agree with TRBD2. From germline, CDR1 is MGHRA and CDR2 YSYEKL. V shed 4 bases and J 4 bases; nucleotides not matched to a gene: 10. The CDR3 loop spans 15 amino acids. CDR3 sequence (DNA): TGCGCCAGCAGCCCTCTGGGGAGGGGAAAATACGAGCAGTACTTC. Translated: CASSPLGRGKYEQYF.